The TCR beta chain described here comes from a study of blood T cell repertoires in COVID-19. Sequencing was performed with immunoSEQ multiplex PCR; in TCRdb, only in-frame clones are kept and a portion is missing. This sample carries about 150,000 clones, approximately 85% of them seen once, and the ten largest clones take 6.5% to 9.5%. To note about this clone: Other nucleotide sequences from this sample produce the same CDR3.

In Seattle, patients joined the study during active infection and were tracked longitudinally. Sequencing was performed on peripheral blood. This TCR came from a woman aged 55 to 70 with COVID-19, enrolled during active disease.

This CDR3 is CASSTTGGNQPQHF. CDR3 in DNA: TGTGCCAGTAGTACGACAGGGGGCAATCAGCCCCAGCATTTT. The chain combines TRBV19 with TRBJ1-5, with 8 bases aligning to TRBD1. The CDR3 consists of 14 residues. From germline, CDR1 is LNHDA and CDR2 SQIVND (reference sequence). Trimming took 4 bases from V and 2 from J; bases not matched to a gene: 1. The whole variable domain, remainder taken from reference TRBV19 and TRBJ1-5, is DGGITQSPKYLFRKEGQNVTLSCEQNLNHDAMYWYRQDPGQGLRLIYYSQIVNDFQKGDIAEGYSVSREKKESFPLTVTSAQKNPTAFYLCASSTTGGNQPQHFGDGTRLSIL.